The subject of this entry is one TCR beta chain. Antigen unknown. Amplification in unsorted PBMC replicate PCRs started from about 320 ng DNA, which equals 28,000 or so T cell genomes. In the authors' workflow: ImmunoSEQ gave junction-only sequences without quality scores, so filtering differed. Generated by immunoSEQ multiplex PCR, the TCRdb table keeps only in-frame clones and is missing some. V, J and clone size are taken as reported in that table, and D and trimming were inferred from the DNA itself. The profile shows approximately 500,000 clones, about 79% of them singletons. These data belong to a study of shared clonotypes between healthy human individuals. The study drew its donors from healthy HIV-negative adults without recent acute infections or vaccinations. Germline V gene sequence: CDR1 MNHNS, CDR2 SASEGT. With V trimmed by 10 bases and J by 4 bases, 3 bases remained unmatched. This CDR3 spans 14 amino acids.

Study results and caveats: A limitation of the genetic and exposure-history diversity represented arose from few donors.

The sequencing sample was made of PBMCs. This chain connects TRBV6-1 to TRBJ2-1, with 14 bases lining up with TRBD2. This receptor was obtained from a woman aged 40 to 50 in good health. Some clones in this sample may be carry-over from other donors' samples. The CDR3 region is CATRTSGRYNEQFF. CDR3 coding DNA: TGTGCCACCCGGACTAGCGGGAGGTACAATGAGCAGTTCTTC.